This T cell receptor beta chain was captured by sequencing in a study of neurological immune-mediated disorders. The V gene's germline CDR1 is DFQATT and CDR2 SNEGSKA (reference sequence). This CDR3 comprises 15 residues. Trimming left V 3 bases short and J 5 bases short, with 17 bases between. One entry per CDR3 protein results from TCRdb running MiXCR on the 5' RACE reads. The sample comprises about 18,000 distinct CDR3 sequences, around 28% of which are singletons, and roughly a third rests with the top ten. The receptor's source is a man aged 50 to 60 with HTLV-1-associated myelopathy (HAM/TSP). The sequenced sample was PBMCs. The genes are TRBV20-1 and TRBJ1-5, with a possible D match to TRBD1 (6 bases). As DNA, the CDR3 is TGCAGTGCTAGTCCACAGGGAGCAACAGATCAGCCCCAGCATTTT. It translates to CSASPQGATDQPQHF.